The 17 T cell receptor beta chains reported below all come from one sample, sequenced in a study of cytomegalovirus exposure and HLA in healthy donors. The PCR used 60 Vbeta and 13 Jbeta primers. The method was immunoSEQ multiplex PCR; TCRdb's version includes in-frame clones alone and lacks a portion of them. The table shows about 200,000 clones, with about three quarters occurring only once. Sequenced input: PBMCs. These receptors were collected from a woman aged 25-40 years in good health and CMV-seropositive.

J is TRBJ2-1 and V is TRBV28; D perhaps matches TRBD2 (6 bases). Germline V gene lookup returns CDR1 MDHEN and CDR2 SYDVKM. The ends were cut back, 4 bases at V and 0 bases at J, with 25 bases in the middle. The CDR3 covers 20 residues. The CDR3 coding sequence is TGTGCCAGCAGTTCTCGGGGAGATCGGGACTCCCTTTACTCCTACAATGAGCAGTTCTTC. This encodes CASSSRGDRDSLYSYNEQFF.

The gene calls are TRBV10-3 and TRBJ1-2, with D maybe TRBD1 (6 bases). CDR3 length: 14 residues. The germline CDR1 and CDR2 sequences are ENHRY and SYGVKD. V lost 6 bases and J lost 2, with 13 bases in between. This CDR3 is CAISVETGNYGYTF. CDR3 nucleotide sequence: TGTGCCATCAGCGTCGAGACAGGAAACTATGGCTACACCTTC.

The V and J genes are TRBV27 and TRBJ2-4; TRBD1 aligns across 8 bases. Germline assignment: CDR1 MNHEY and CDR2 SMNVEV (reference sequence). The CDR3 spans 15 residues. The ends lost 5 bases at V and 9 bases at J; junction bases unmatched: 12. The CDR3 is CASSPRRTGPGIQYF. The CDR3 DNA follows: TGTGCCAGCAGTCCCCGGCGGACAGGGCCCGGCATTCAGTACTTC.

This clone was recorded a few times. The chain joins TRBV4-1 to TRBJ1-6; 8 bases match TRBD1. CDR1 is MGHRA and CDR2 is YSYEKL in the germline V gene. J lost 8 bases, V lost 0 bases, and 15 bases had no gene match. The CDR3 extends over 19 amino acids. The CDR3 DNA is TGCGCCAGCAGCCAAGAACCGGGACAGGTCATGGGATCCTATTCACCCCTCCACTTT. The encoded protein is CASSQEPGQVMGSYSPLHF.

Only one count was recorded for this clone. This rearrangement joins TRBV28 to TRBJ1-2, with a weak D call TRBD1 (5 bases). V lost 7 bases and J lost 6, with 15 bases in between. Germline V gene lookup returns CDR1 MDHEN and CDR2 SYDVKM. The CDR3 runs to 13 residues. CDR3 protein: CASTAQGADGYTF. CDR3 coding DNA: TGTGCCAGCACCGCCCAAGGGGCAGATGGCTACACCTTC.

The chain carries TRBV2 and TRBJ1-5; TRBD1 matches at 8 bases. CDR3 length: 16 residues. CDR1 and CDR2 from the germline V gene are SNHLY and FYNNEI. The ends lost 6 bases at V and 0 bases at J; junction bases unmatched: 7. In DNA form, the CDR3 reads TGTGCCAGCAGGGGGACAGGAGGTTATAGCAATCAGCCCCAGCATTTT. Translating gives CASRGTGGYSNQPQHF. Supplemented by reference TRBV2 and TRBJ1-5, the full variable domain reads EPEVTQTPSHQVTQMGQEVILRCVPISNHLYFYWYRQILGQKVEFLVSFYNNEISEKSEIFDDQFSVERPDGSNFTLKIRSTKLEDSAMYFCASRGTGGYSNQPQHFGDGTRLSIL.

This clone was found once. The V gene is TRBV7-2, the J gene TRBJ1-2; TRBD1 matches at 7 bases. Germline assignment: CDR1 SGHTA and CDR2 FQGNSA. The trim removed 3 bases at V and 4 bases at J, leaving 8 bases unmatched. This CDR3 contains 15 residues. CDR3: CASSFQGESGYGYTF. In DNA form, the CDR3 reads TGTGCCAGCAGCTTCCAGGGGGAGTCCGGCTATGGCTACACCTTC.

The chain employs TRBV30 and TRBJ1-1; TRBD1 might be the D (6 bases). The V end was cut by 4 bases, the J end by 3 bases, with 6 bases between. Germline CDR1 reads GTSNPN; CDR2 reads SVGIG (reference sequence). The CDR3 totals 11 residues. CDR3: CAWTGDTEAFF. In DNA, the CDR3 is TGTGCCTGGACAGGGGACACTGAAGCTTTCTTT. Full variable domain (missing parts from reference TRBV30 and TRBJ1-1): SQTIHQWPATLVQPVGSPLSLECTVEGTSNPNLYWYRQAAGRGLQLLFYSVGIGQISSEVPQNLSASRPQDRQFILSSKKLLLSDSGFYLCAWTGDTEAFFGQGTRLTVV.

This clone was observed a single time. CDR3 loop: CASSQDSDRGYGNTIYF. The CDR3, as DNA: TGTGCCAGCAGCCAAGACTCGGACAGGGGATATGGAAACACCATATATTTT. V is TRBV4-2 and J is TRBJ1-3, with TRBD1 matching 9 bases. The germline V gene encodes CDR1 LGHNA and CDR2 YNFKEQ. The junction had 6 bases not matched to a gene; V was cut back by 0 bases and J by 3 bases. The CDR3 is made up of 17 amino acids.

The chain is built from TRBV4-2 and TRBJ2-7; D remains ambiguous. Per the germline V gene, CDR1 is LGHNA and CDR2 is YNFKEQ. The CDR3 is made up of 14 amino acids. Trimming took 4 bases from V and 1 from J, leaving 11 bases between them. The CDR3 nucleotides are TGTGCCAGCAGCCGCGGCAGCGCATCCTACGAGCAGTACTTC. Protein sequence: CASSRGSASYEQYF.

This clone came up a few times. CDR3 protein: CASSPHGTGLTGELFF. The CDR3, as DNA: TGTGCCAGCAGCCCACACGGGACAGGCCTCACCGGGGAGCTGTTTTTT. This sequence joins TRBV7-3 and TRBJ2-2; 8 bases are a match to TRBD1. Germline V gives CDR1 SGHTA, CDR2 FQGTGA. J was trimmed by 4 bases and V by 5 bases; bases with no gene match: 9. The CDR3 loop spans 16 amino acids.

This clone was observed a single time. The V call is TRBV18, the J call TRBJ1-2, with 9 bases aligning to TRBD1. Germline lookup yields CDR1 KGHSH and CDR2 LQKENI. Germline trimming cut 3 bases from V and 7 bases from J; bases unmatched to any gene: 0. The CDR3 has 12 amino acids. CDR3 sequence: CASSPGQGGYTF. CDR3 sequence (DNA): TGTGCCAGCTCACCGGGACAGGGTGGCTACACCTTC.

The V and J genes are TRBV10-3 and TRBJ2-1; 7 positions match TRBD2. Unmatched junction bases numbered 9, after V lost 2 bases and J lost 8 bases. The germline V gene encodes CDR1 ENHRY and CDR2 SYGVKD. The CDR3 has 15 amino acids. This chain's CDR3 is CAISEAGAGKDEQFF. CDR3 sequence (DNA): TGTGCCATCAGTGAGGCGGGAGCGGGTAAGGATGAGCAGTTCTTC.

There are a few counts of this clone. This chain joins TRBV19 and TRBJ1-2; 10 nucleotides line up with TRBD1. CDR1 and CDR2 (germline): LNHDA, SQIVND (reference sequence). J was trimmed by 1 base and V by 3 bases; bases with no gene match: 8. The CDR3 sequence is 17 residues long. The CDR3 loop is CASSIDRGLSVNYGYTF. The CDR3 DNA reads TGTGCCAGTAGTATCGACAGGGGGCTTTCGGTTAACTATGGCTACACCTTC.

This clone showed up just once. The rearrangement links TRBV27 to TRBJ2-7; TRBD2 matches at 14 bases. The CDR3 is made up of 18 amino acids. The V segment lost 3 bases and the J segment 1 base; nucleotides outside the gene matches: 8. Germline V gene data show CDR1 as MNHEY and CDR2 as SMNVEV (reference sequence). Here the CDR3 reads CASSFLGLAGGISYEQYF. The CDR3 nucleotides read TGTGCCAGCAGTTTTCTTGGACTAGCGGGAGGAATTTCCTACGAGCAGTACTTC.

V is TRBV5-6 and J is TRBJ2-5, with a tentative D call TRBD1 (6 bases). Germline V lookup: CDR1 SGHDT, CDR2 YYEEEE. The V and J ends lost 6 bases and 6 bases respectively, with 18 bases between them. The CDR3 totals 14 residues. CDR3 residues: CASNLKQGAKTQYF. The CDR3 DNA sequence: TGTGCCAGCAACCTCAAACAGGGAGCAAAGACCCAGTACTTC.

The chain joins TRBV6-5 to TRBJ1-5; 10 bases align to TRBD1. CDR1 and CDR2 from the germline V gene are MNHEY and SVGAGI. The V gene end was trimmed by 6 bases and the J gene end by 5 bases; junction bases not matched to a gene: 4. The CDR3 contains 14 residues. CDR3 protein: CASRLGQGHQPQHF. The CDR3 nucleotides read TGTGCCAGCAGGCTGGGACAGGGGCATCAGCCCCAGCATTTT.